This TCR beta chain appears in the sequencing data of a study of blood T cells in healthy people across ages. The use of a sample-barcoded 5' primer and a J-beta primer mix characterized a second PCR of 7 to 11 cycles. One entry per CDR3 protein results from TCRdb running MiXCR on the 5' RACE reads. The sample comprises some 1.8 million distinct CDR3 sequences, roughly two fifths of which are singletons, and about 23% rests with the top ten. The CDR3 totals 15 residues. The germline V gene encodes CDR1 SGDLS and CDR2 YYNGEE. The V gene lost 2 bases and the J gene lost 4 bases, with 15 bases spanning the gap.

This TCR derives from a human donor in good health. V is TRBV9 and J is TRBJ2-5; the D call may be TRBD1 or TRBD2 (6 bases each). The sample taken for sequencing was blood. The CDR3 region has the DNA TGTGCCAGCAGCGTCGGGGGCGGGACGAGAGAGACCCAGTACTTC. Amino acids: CASSVGGGTRETQYF. Full variable domain (rest looked up from reference TRBV9 and TRBJ2-5): DSGVTQTPKHLITATGQRVTLRCSPRSGDLSVYWYQQSLDQGLQFLIQYYNGEERAKGNILERFSAQQFPDLHSELNLSSLELGDSALYFCASSVGGGTRETQYFGPGTRLLVL.